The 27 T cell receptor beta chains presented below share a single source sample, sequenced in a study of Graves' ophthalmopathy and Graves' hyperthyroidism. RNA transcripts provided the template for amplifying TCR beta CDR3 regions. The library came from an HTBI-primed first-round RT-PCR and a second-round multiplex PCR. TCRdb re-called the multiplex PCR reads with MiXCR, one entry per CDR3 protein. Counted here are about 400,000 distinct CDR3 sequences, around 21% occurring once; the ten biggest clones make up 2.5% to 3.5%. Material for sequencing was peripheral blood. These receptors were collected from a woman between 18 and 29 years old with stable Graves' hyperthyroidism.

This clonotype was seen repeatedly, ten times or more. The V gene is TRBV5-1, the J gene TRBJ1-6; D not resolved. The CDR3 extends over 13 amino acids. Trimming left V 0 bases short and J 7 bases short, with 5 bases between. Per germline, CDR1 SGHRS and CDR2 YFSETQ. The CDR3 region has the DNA TGCGCCAGCAGCTTGGAACGGAATTCACCCCTCCACTTT. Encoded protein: CASSLERNSPLHF.

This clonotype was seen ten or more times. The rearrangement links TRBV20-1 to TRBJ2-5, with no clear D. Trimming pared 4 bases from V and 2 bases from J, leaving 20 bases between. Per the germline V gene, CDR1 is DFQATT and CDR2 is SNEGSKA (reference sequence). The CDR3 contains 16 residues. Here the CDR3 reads CSAISVLNAIQETQYF. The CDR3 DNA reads TGCAGTGCTATAAGCGTCCTCAACGCCATACAAGAGACCCAGTACTTC.

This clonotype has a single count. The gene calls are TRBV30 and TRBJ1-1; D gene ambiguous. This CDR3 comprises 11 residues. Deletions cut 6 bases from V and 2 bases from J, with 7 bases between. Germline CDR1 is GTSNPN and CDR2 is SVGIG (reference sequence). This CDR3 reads CACTANTEAFF. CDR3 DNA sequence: TGTGCCTGCACAGCCAACACTGAAGCTTTCTTT.

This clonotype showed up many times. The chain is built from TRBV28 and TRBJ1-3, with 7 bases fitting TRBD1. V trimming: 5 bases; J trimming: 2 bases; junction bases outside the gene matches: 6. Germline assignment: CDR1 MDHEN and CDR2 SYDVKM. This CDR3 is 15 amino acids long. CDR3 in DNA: TGTGCCAGCAGTCCCAACAGGGGCCCTGGAAACACCATATATTTT. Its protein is CASSPNRGPGNTIYF.

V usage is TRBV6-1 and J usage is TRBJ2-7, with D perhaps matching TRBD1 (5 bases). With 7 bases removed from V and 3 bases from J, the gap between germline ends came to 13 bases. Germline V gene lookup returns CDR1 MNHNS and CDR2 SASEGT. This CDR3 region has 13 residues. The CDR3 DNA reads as TGTGCCAGCATCCTCACAGACAGCTACGAGCAGTACTTC. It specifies CASILTDSYEQYF.

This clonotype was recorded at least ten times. The CDR3 nucleotides are TGTGCCAGCAGCTTAGTCAGGGGGAGGGCGTCCCACGAGCAGTACTTC. It encodes CASSLVRGRASHEQYF. The chain employs TRBV11-3 and TRBJ2-7; perhaps D is TRBD1 or TRBD2 (7 bases each). Germline values: CDR1 SGHNT, CDR2 YENEEA. CDR3 length: 16 residues. Trimming took 1 base from V and 5 from J, leaving 18 bases between them.

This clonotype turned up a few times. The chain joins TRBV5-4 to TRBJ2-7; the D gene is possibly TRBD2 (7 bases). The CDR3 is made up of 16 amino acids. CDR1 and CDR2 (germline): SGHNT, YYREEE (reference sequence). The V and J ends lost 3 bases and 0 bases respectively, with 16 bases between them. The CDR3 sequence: CASSSGGRGSSYEQYF. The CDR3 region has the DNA TGTGCCAGCAGCTCCGGGGGGCGGGGGAGCTCCTACGAGCAGTACTTC.

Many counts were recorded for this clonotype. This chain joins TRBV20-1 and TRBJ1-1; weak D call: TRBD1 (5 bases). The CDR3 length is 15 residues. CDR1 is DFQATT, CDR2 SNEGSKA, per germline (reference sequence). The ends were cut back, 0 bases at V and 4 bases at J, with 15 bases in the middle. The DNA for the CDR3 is TGCAGTGCTAGAGATCAGCTAGGGAGGGGCACTGAAGCTTTCTTT. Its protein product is CSARDQLGRGTEAFF.

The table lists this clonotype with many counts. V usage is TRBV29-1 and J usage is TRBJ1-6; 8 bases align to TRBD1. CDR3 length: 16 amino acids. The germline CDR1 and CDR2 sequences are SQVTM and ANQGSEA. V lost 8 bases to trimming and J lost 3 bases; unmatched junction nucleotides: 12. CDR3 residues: CSISDRARLYNSPLHF. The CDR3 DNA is TGCAGCATATCGGACAGGGCTCGTCTCTATAATTCACCCCTCCACTTT.

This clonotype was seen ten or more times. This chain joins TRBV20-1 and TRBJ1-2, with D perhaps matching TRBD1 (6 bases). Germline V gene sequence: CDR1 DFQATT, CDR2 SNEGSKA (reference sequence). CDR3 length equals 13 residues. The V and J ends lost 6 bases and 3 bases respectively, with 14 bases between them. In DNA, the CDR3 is TGCAGTGCCCGAGGGGGGTCGGACTATGGCTACACCTTC. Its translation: CSARGGSDYGYTF.

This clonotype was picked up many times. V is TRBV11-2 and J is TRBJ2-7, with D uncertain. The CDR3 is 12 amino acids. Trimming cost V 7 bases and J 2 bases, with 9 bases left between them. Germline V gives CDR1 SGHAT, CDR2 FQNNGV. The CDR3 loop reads CASKSVPYEQYF. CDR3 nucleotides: TGTGCCAGCAAGTCAGTCCCCTACGAGCAGTACTTC.

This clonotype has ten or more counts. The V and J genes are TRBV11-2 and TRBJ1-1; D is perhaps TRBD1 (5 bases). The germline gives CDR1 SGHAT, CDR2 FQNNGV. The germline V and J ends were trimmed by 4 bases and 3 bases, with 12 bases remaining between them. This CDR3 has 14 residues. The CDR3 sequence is CASSSRGVDTEAFF. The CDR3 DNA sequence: TGTGCCAGCAGCTCCCGGGGGGTCGACACTGAAGCTTTCTTT.

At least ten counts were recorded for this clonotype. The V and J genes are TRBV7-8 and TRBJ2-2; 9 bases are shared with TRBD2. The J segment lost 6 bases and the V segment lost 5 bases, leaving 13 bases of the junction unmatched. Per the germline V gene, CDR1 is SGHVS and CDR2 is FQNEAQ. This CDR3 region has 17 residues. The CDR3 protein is CASSTRRLAGLAGELFF. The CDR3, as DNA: TGTGCCAGCAGCACCCGGCGGCTAGCGGGACTCGCCGGGGAGCTGTTTTTT.

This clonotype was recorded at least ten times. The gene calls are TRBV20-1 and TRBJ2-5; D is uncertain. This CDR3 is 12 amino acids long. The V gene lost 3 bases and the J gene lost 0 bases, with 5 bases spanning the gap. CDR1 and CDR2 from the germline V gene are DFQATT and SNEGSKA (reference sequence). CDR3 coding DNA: TGCAGTGCTAGTCCGTACCAAGAGACCCAGTACTTC. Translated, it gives CSASPYQETQYF.

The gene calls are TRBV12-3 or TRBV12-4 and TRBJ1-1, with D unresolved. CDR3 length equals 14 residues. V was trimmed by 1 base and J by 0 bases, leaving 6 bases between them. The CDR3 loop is CASSLVQMNTEAFF. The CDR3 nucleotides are TGTGCCAGCAGTTTAGTCCAGATGAACACTGAAGCTTTCTTT.

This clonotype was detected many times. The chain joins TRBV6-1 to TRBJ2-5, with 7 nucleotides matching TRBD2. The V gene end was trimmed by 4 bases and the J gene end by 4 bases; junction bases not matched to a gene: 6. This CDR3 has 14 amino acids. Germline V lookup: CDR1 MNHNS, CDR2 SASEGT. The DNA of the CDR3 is TGTGCCAGCAGTGCTAGCGGCTGGGGAGAGACCCAGTACTTC. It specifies CASSASGWGETQYF.

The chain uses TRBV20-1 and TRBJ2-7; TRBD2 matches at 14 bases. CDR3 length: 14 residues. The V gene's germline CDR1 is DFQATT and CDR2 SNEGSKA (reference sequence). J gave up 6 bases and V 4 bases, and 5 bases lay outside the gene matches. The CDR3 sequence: CSATGLAGGGEQYF. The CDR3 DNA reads TGCAGTGCTACCGGACTAGCGGGAGGTGGCGAGCAGTACTTC.

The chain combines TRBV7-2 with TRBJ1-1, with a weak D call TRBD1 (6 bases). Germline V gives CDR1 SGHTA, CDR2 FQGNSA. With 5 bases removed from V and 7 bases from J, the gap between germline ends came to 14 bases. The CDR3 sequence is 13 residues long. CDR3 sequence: CASSETGYREAFF. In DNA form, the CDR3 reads TGTGCCAGCAGCGAGACAGGATATCGTGAAGCTTTCTTT.

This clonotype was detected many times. The CDR3 DNA is TGCAGTGCCATGACAGGGGGTAACACCGGGGAGCTGTTTTTT. It is translated as CSAMTGGNTGELFF. The genes are TRBV20-1 and TRBJ2-2; 9 bases fit TRBD1. Trimming at V came to 6 bases and at J to 2 bases, leaving 4 bases not matched to a gene. CDR1 is DFQATT and CDR2 is SNEGSKA in the germline V gene (reference sequence). The CDR3 contains 14 residues.

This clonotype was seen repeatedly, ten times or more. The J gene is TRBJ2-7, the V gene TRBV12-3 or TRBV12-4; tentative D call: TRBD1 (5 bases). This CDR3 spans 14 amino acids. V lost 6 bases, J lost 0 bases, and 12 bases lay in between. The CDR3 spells CASSLTESSYEQYF. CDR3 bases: TGTGCCAGCAGCCTGACAGAGAGCTCCTACGAGCAGTACTTC.

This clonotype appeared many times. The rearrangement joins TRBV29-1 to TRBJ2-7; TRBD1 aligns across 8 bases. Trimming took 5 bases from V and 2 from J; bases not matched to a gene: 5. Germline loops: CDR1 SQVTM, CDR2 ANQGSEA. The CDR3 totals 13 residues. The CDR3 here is CSVRTGRAYEQYF. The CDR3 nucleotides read TGCAGCGTTCGGACAGGGAGAGCCTACGAGCAGTACTTC.

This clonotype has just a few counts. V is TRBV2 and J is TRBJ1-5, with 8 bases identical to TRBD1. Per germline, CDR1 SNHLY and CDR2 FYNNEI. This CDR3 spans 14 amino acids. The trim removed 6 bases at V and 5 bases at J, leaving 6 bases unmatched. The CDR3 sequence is CASRRTGSDQPQHF. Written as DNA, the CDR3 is TGTGCCAGCAGGAGGACAGGGAGCGATCAGCCCCAGCATTTT. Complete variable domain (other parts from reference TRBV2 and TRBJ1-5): EPEVTQTPSHQVTQMGQEVILRCVPISNHLYFYWYRQILGQKVEFLVSFYNNEISEKSEIFDDQFSVERPDGSNFTLKIRSTKLEDSAMYFCASRRTGSDQPQHFGDGTRLSIL.

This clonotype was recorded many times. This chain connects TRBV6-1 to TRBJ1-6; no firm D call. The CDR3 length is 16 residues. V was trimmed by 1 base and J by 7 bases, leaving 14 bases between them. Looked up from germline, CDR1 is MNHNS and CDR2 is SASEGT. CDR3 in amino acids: CASSEVGVSLNSPLHF. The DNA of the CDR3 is TGTGCCAGCAGTGAAGTGGGTGTTTCCCTCAATTCACCCCTCCACTTT.

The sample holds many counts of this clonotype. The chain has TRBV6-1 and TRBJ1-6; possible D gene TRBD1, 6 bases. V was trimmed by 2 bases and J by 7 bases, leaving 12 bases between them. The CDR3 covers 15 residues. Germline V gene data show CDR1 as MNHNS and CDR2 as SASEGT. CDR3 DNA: TGTGCCAGCAGTGAAATCAGGGGAGGAAATTCACCCCTCCACTTT. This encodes CASSEIRGGNSPLHF.

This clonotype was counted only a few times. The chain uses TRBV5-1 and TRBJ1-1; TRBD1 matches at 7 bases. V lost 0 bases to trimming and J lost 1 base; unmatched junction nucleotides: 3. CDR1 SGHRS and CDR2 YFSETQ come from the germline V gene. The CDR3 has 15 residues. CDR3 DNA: TGCGCCAGCAGCTTGGTATCAGGGGGGAACACTGAAGCTTTCTTT. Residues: CASSLVSGGNTEAFF.

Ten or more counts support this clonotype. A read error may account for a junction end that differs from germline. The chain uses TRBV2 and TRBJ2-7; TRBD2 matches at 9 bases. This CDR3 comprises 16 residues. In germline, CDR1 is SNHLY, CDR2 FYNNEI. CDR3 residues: CANSGASGVTLYEQYF. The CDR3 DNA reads TGTGCCAACAGTGGGGCTAGCGGGGTGACCCTCTACGAGCAGTACTTC.

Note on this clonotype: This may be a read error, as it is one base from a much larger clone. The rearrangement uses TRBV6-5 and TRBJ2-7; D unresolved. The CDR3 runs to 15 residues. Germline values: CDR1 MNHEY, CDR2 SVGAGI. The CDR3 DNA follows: TGTGCCAGCACTTACGGAGCACATTTCATGGACGAGCAGTACTTC. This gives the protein CASTYGAHFMDEQYF.